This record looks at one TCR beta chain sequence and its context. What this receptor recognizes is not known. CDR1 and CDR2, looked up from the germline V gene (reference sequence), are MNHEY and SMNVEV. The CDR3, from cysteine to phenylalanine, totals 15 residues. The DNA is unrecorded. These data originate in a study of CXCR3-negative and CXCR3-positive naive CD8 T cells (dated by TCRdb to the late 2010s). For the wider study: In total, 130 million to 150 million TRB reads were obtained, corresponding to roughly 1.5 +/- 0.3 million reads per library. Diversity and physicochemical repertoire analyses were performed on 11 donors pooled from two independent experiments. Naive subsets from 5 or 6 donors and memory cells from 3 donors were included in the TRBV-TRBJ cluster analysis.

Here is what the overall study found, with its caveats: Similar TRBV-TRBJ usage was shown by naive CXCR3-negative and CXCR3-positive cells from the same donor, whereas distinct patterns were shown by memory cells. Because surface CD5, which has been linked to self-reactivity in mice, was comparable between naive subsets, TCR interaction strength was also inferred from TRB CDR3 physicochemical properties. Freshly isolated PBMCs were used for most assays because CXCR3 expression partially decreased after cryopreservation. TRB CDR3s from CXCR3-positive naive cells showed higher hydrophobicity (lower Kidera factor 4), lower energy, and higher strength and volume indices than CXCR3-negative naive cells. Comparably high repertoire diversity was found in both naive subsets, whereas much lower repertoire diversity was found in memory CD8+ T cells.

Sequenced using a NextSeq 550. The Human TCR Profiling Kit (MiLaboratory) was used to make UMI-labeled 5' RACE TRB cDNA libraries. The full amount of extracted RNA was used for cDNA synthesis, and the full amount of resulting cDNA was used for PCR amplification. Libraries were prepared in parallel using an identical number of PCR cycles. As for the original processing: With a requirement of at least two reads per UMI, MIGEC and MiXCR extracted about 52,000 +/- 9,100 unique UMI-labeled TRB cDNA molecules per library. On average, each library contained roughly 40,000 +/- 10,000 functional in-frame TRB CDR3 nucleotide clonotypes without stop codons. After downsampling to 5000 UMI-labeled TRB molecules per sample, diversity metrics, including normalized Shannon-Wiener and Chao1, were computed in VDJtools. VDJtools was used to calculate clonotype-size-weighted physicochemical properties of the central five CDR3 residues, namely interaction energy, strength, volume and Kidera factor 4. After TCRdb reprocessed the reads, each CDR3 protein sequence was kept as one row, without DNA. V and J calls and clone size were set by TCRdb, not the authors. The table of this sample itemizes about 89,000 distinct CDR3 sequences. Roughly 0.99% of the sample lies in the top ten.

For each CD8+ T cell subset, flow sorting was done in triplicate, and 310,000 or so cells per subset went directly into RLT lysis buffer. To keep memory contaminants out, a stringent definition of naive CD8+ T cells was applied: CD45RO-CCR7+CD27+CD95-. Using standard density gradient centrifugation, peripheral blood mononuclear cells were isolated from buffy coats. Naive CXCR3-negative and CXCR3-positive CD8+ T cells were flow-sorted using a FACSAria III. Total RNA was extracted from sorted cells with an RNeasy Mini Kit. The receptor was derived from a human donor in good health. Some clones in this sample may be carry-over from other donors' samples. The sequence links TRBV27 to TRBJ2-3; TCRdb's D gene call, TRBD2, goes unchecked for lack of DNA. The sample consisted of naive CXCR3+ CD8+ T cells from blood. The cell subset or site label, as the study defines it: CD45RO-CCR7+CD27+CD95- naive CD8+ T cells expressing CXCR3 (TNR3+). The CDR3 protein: CASSFSGGRVDTQYF.